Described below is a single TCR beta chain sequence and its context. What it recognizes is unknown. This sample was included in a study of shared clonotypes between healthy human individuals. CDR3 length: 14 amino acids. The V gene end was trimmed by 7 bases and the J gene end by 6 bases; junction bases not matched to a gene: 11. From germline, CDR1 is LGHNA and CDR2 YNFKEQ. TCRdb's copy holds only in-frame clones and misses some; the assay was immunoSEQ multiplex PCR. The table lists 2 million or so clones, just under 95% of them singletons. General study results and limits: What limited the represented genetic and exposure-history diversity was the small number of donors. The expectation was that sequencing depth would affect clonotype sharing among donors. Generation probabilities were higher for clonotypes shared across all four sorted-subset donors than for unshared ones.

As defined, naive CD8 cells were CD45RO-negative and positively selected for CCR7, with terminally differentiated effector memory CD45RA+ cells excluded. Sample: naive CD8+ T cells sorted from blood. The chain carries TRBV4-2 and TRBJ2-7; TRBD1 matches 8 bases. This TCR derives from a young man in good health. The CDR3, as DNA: TGTGCCAGCACAGTCGGACAGGGCTTTTCCGAGCAGTACTTC. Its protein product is CASTVGQGFSEQYF.